A selection of T cell receptor beta chains follows, all from one sample in a study of blood T cells in healthy people across ages. One entry per CDR3 protein results from TCRdb running MiXCR on the 5' RACE reads. Of about 1.4 million distinct CDR3 sequences listed, around 55% are singletons. The sequencing input was blood. Every receptor here comes from a young man in good health. The CDR3 runs from the conserved cysteine through the conserved F or W. The D gene is left open where the match is weak. Not every row has a clone size; where given, it reads once, few, many or a size class.

D,J,size,V,CDR3,DNA
-,TRBJ2-1,-,TRBV4-2,CASSQGRADYNEQFF,TGTGCCAGCAGCCAAGGACGAGCGGACTACAATGAGCAGTTCTTC
-,TRBJ1-2,-,TRBV7-6,CASSLWGRTGYTF,TGTGCCAGCAGCTTATGGGGGAGGACTGGCTACACCTTC
-,TRBJ2-1,-,TRBV6-6,CASTQGGRVGGYNEQFF,TGTGCCAGCACCCAGGGGGGGAGGGTCGGGGGGTACAATGAGCAGTTCTTC
-,TRBJ2-7,few,TRBV7-2,CASSYVSDNSYEQYF,TGTGCCAGCAGCTACGTAAGTGACAACTCCTACGAGCAGTACTTC
-,TRBJ1-2,-,TRBV15,CATSSQGPEYGYTF,TGTGCCACCAGCAGTCAGGGACCAGAATATGGCTACACCTTC
-,TRBJ1-4,-,TRBV18,CASSPLGTMGMGNEKLFF,TGTGCCAGCTCACCACTGGGGACAATGGGTATGGGGAATGAAAAACTGTTTTTT
TRBD1,TRBJ1-1,-,TRBV4-2,CASSPSRQGGTEAFF,TGTGCCAGCAGCCCTTCCCGACAGGGCGGAACTGAAGCTTTCTTT
TRBD1,TRBJ2-1,once,TRBV12-3/TRBV12-4,CASSRPWTGVSNEQFF,TGTGCCAGCAGTCGACCTTGGACAGGGGTTTCAAATGAGCAGTTCTTC
-,TRBJ1-1,-,TRBV2,CASRGEGMAEAFF,TGTGCCAGCAGGGGGGAGGGAATGGCTGAAGCTTTCTTT
-,TRBJ2-1,few,TRBV4-2,CASSPAGNSYNEQFF,TGTGCCAGCAGCCCGGCGGGCAACTCCTACAATGAGCAGTTCTTC
TRBD1,TRBJ2-1,-,TRBV29-1,CSVEDDRVGWNERFF,TGCAGCGTTGAAGACGACAGGGTCGGTTGGAATGAGCGGTTCTTC
-,TRBJ1-2,few,TRBV27,CASSPYRAISIYGYTF,TGTGCCAGCAGTCCCTACAGGGCAATCTCGATCTATGGCTACACCTTC
TRBD1,TRBJ1-5,few,TRBV2,CASSVRTGDQPQHF,TGTGCCAGCAGTGTCAGGACAGGGGATCAGCCCCAGCATTTT
-,TRBJ1-2,-,TRBV27,CATQGANYGYTF,TGTGCCACTCAGGGAGCTAACTATGGCTACACCTTC
TRBD1,TRBJ2-7,-,TRBV20-1,CSARVGQGPYEQYF,TGCAGTGCTAGAGTTGGACAGGGCCCCTACGAGCAGTACTTC
TRBD2,TRBJ2-1,-,TRBV6-5,CASSSRRTSGRDEQFF,TGTGCCAGCAGTTCCCGTAGGACTAGCGGGAGGGATGAGCAGTTCTTC
TRBD2,TRBJ2-5,-,TRBV3-1,CASSPDRGGKETQYF,TGTGCCAGCAGCCCAGATCGGGGGGGAAAAGAGACCCAGTACTTC
TRBD2,TRBJ2-7,-,TRBV9,CASSVGGLAATYEQYF,TGTGCCAGCAGCGTAGGGGGACTAGCGGCAACCTACGAGCAGTACTTC